A selection of T cell receptor beta chains follows, all from one sample in a study of shared T cell receptors in the human thymus. Here immunoSEQ multiplex PCR was the method, and the copy in TCRdb shows in-frame clones only, minus some. Here the sample spans roughly 700,000 clones, roughly 90% being singletons. The same sample was also studied in work on human thymus T cells.

The sample comprised thymocytes. The receptors stem from a boy under two years old with a congenital heart defect. CDR3s include the opening cysteine and the closing phenylalanine or tryptophan. A D gene is named only where the DNA matches it firmly. The size field is filled for only some rows; it gives once, few, many or a size class.

V,size,D,J,DNA,CDR3
TRBV5-1,-,TRBD1,TRBJ1-2,TGCGCCAGCAGGCCAACAGGGGCAAGGTATGGCTACACCTTC,CASRPTGARYGYTF
TRBV28,once,-,TRBJ2-3,TGTGCCAGCAGTCTCCGGGGAAAAGACAACACAGATACGCAGTATTTT,CASSLRGKDNTDTQYF
TRBV6-5,-,TRBD1,TRBJ1-2,TGTGCCAGCAGTAACGGGACAGGAGGGAACTATGGCTACACCTTC,CASSNGTGGNYGYTF
TRBV19,-,-,TRBJ1-2,TGTGCCAGTAGTATGACGCGCAGGGAAACCTATGGCTACACCTTC,CASSMTRRETYGYTF
TRBV6-1,-,-,TRBJ1-5,TGTGCCAGCAGCGAGGTTGACGGCAATCAGCCCCAGCATTTT,CASSEVDGNQPQHF
TRBV7-8,-,-,TRBJ2-2,TGTGCCAGCAGCTTAGAGCGTTTCGCGACCGCGAACACCGGGGAGCTGTTTTTT,CASSLERFATANTGELFF
TRBV2,-,-,TRBJ2-3,TGTGCCAGCAGTGCTCGGAGGTTAAACACAGATACGCAGTATTTT,CASSARRLNTDTQYF
TRBV29-1,-,TRBD1,TRBJ1-5,TGCAGCGTCGGGACAGGGGGTCAGCCCCAGCATTTT,CSVGTGGQPQHF
TRBV6-4,once,TRBD1,TRBJ2-3,TGTGCCAGCAGTCATACCGGGACAGCAGATACGCAGTATTTT,CASSHTGTADTQYF
TRBV7-2,-,TRBD2,TRBJ2-5,TGTGCCAGCAGCGCAGCCCCGACGGGACTAGCCTCCGAGACCCAGTACTTC,CASSAAPTGLASETQYF
TRBV15,-,-,TRBJ1-5,TGTGCCACCAGCACCCACACAGATAGCAATCAGCCCCAGCATTTT,CATSTHTDSNQPQHF
TRBV12-5,few,-,TRBJ2-5,TGTGCTAGTGGGGAGGCGAGGGAGACCCAGTACTTC,CASGEARETQYF
TRBV7-3,once,-,TRBJ2-7,TGTGCCAGCAGCTTAGGTAGGGGTCCCCACGAGCAGTACTTC,CASSLGRGPHEQYF
TRBV7-2,-,-,TRBJ1-5,TGTGCCAGCAGCTTAGAGGGGTCTTCCCGTCAGCCCCAGCATTTT,CASSLEGSSRQPQHF
TRBV5-1,-,TRBD2,TRBJ2-3,TGCGCCAGCAGCTTGGAGCTAGCGGTTCCAGATACGCAGTATTTT,CASSLELAVPDTQYF
TRBV27,-,TRBD2,TRBJ2-7,TGTGCCAGCAGTTCGGGACTAGCGGACTACTACGAGCAGTACTTC,CASSSGLADYYEQYF
TRBV5-8,-,-,TRBJ2-2,TGTGCCACCCCAACCTCCACAGGGACCACCGGGGAGCTGTTTTTT,CATPTSTGTTGELFF
TRBV6-1,-,-,TRBJ1-5,TGTGCCAGCATTCGCGGGGGTAGCAATCAGCCCCAGCATTTT,CASIRGGSNQPQHF
TRBV5-5,-,TRBD1,TRBJ1-1,TGTGCCAGCAGCCCCGGCGGTGGAGGGACAGAGAGTGAAGCTTTCTTT,CASSPGGGGTESEAFF
TRBV30,-,TRBD2,TRBJ2-1,TGTGCCTGGAGTGTACTAGCCCTAGCGGGAGGCCCTCACGACAATGAGCAGTTCTTC,CAWSVLALAGGPHDNEQFF
TRBV4-2,-,TRBD2,TRBJ2-3,TGTGCCAGCAGCCAACCCCCGGGACTAGCGGGAGTCCCCCTCCGCACAGATACGCAGTATTTT,CASSQPPGLAGVPLRTDTQYF